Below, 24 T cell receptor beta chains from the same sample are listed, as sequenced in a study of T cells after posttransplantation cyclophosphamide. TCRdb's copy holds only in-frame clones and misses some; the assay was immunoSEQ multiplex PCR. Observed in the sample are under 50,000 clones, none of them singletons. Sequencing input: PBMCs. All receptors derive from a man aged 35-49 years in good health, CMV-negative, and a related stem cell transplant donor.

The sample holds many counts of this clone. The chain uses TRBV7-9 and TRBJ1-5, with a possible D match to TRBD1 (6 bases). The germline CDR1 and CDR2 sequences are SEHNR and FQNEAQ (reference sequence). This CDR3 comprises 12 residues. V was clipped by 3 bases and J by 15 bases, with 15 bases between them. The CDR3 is CASSFAEQGLHF. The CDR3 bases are TGTGCCAGCAGCTTCGCAGAACAGGGTCTGCATTTT. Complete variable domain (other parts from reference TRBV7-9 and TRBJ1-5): DTGVSQNPRHKITKRGQNVTFRCDPISEHNRLYWYRQTLGQGPEFLTYFQNEAQLEKSRLLSDRFSAERPKGSFSTLEIQRTEQGDSAMYLCASSFAEQGLHFGDGTRLSIL.

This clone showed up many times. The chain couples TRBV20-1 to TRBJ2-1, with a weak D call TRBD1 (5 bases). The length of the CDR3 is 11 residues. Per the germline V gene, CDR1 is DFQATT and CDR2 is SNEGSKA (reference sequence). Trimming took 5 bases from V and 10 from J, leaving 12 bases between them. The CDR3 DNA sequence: TGCAGTGCTTTATGGGGCTGGGAGCAGTTCTTC. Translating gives CSALWGWEQFF.

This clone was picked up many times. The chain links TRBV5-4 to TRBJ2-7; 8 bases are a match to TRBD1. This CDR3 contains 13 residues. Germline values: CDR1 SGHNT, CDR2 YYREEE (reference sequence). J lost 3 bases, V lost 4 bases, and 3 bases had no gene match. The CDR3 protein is CASSLTGDYEQYF. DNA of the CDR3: TGTGCCAGCAGCCTGACAGGGGACTACGAGCAGTACTTC.

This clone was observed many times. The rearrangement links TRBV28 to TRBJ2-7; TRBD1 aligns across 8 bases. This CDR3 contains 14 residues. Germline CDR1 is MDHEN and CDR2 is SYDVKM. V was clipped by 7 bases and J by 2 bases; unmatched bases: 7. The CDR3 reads CASKPGQVTYEQYF. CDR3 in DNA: TGTGCCAGCAAGCCGGGACAGGTTACCTACGAGCAGTACTTC. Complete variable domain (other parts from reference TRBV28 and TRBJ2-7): DVKVTQSSRYLVKRTGEKVFLECVQDMDHENMFWYRQDPGLGLRLIYFSYDVKMKEKGDIPEGYSVSREKKERFSLILESASTNQTSMYLCASKPGQVTYEQYFGPGTRLTVT.

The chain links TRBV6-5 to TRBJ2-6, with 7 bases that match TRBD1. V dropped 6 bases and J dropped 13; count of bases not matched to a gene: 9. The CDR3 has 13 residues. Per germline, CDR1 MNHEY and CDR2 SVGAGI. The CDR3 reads CASRRTQQGVLTF. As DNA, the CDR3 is TGTGCCAGCAGACGTACCCAACAGGGGGTCCTGACTTTC.

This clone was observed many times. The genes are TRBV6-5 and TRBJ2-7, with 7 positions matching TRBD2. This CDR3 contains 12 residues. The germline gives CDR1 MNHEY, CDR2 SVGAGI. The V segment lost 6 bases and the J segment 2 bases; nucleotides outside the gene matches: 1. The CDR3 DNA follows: TGTGCCAGCAGGGGGACTACCTACGAGCAGTACTTC. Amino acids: CASRGTTYEQYF.

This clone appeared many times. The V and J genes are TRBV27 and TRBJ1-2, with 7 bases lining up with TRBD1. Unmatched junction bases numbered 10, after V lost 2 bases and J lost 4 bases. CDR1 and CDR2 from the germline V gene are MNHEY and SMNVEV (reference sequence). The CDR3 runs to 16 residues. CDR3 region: CASSLKGTGVLYGYTF. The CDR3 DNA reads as TGTGCCAGCAGTTTAAAAGGTACAGGGGTCCTCTATGGCTACACCTTC.

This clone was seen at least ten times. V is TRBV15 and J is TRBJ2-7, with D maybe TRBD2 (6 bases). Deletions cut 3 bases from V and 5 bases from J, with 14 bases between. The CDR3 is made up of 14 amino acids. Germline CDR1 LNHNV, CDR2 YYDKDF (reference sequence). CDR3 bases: TGTGCCACCAGCAGGGACTTCGGGAGAAACGAGCAGTACTTC. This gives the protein CATSRDFGRNEQYF.

The CDR3 sequence is CASSQEWLGGGYTDTQYF. Written as DNA, the CDR3 is TGTGCCAGCAGCCAAGAGTGGCTAGGCGGGGGTTACACAGATACGCAGTATTTT. The V and J genes are TRBV14 and TRBJ2-3; 7 nucleotides align to TRBD2. The length of the CDR3 is 18 residues. J was trimmed by 2 bases and V by 0 bases; bases with no gene match: 11. Looked up from germline, CDR1 is SGHDN and CDR2 is FVKESK. Looking up the rest from reference TRBV14 and TRBJ2-3 gives the full variable domain: EAGVTQFPSHSVIEKGQTVTLRCDPISGHDNLYWYRRVMGKEIKFLLHFVKESKQDESGMPNNRFLAERTGGTYSTLKVQPAELEDSGVYFCASSQEWLGGGYTDTQYFGPGTRLTVL.

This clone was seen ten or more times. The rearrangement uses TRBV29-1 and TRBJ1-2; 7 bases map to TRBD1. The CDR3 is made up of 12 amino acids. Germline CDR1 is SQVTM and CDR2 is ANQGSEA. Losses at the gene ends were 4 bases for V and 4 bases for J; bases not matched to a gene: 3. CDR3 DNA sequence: TGCAGCGTTGGGGACAGCCCCTATGGCTACACCTTC. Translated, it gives CSVGDSPYGYTF. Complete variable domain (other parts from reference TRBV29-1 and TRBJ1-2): SAVISQKPSRDICQRGTSLTIQCQVDSQVTMMFWYRQQPGQSLTLIATANQGSEATYESGFVIDKFPISRPNLTFSTLTVSNMSPEDSSIYLCSVGDSPYGYTFGSGTRLTVV.

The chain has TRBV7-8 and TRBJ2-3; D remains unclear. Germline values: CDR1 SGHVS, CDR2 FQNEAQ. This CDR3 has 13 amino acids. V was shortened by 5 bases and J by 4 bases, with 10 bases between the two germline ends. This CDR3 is CASSPQQPDTQYF. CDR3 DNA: TGTGCCAGCAGCCCCCAACAACCAGATACGCAGTATTTT.

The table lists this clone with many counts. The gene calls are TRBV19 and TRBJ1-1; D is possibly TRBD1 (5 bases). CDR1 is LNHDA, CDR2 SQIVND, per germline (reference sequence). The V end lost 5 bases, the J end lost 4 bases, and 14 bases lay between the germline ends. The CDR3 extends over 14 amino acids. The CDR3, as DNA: TGTGCCAGTAGTTGGACAAGGAGTGGCACTGAAGCTTTCTTT. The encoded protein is CASSWTRSGTEAFF.

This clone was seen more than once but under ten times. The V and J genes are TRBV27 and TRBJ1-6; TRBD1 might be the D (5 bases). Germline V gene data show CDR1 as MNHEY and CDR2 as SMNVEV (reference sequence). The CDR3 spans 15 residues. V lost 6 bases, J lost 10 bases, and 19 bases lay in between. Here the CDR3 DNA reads TGTGCCAGCAGGGTCCCGGGGGAAGGGTACTCACCCCTCCACTTT. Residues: CASRVPGEGYSPLHF.

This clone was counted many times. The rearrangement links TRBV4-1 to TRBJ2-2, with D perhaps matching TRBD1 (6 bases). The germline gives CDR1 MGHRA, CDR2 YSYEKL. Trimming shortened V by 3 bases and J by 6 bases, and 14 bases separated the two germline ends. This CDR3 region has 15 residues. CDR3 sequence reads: CASSHATGLAGELFF. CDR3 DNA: TGCGCCAGCAGCCATGCTACAGGGTTAGCCGGGGAGCTGTTTTTT.

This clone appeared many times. The CDR3 DNA reads as TGTGCCAGCATTTCCATCGACAGAGTTTGGCAGCCCCAGCATTTT. Translation: CASISIDRVWQPQHF. The chain carries TRBV6-1 and TRBJ1-5; a possible D gene is TRBD1 (5 bases). V lost 7 bases and J lost 7, with 20 bases in between. CDR1 and CDR2 from the germline V gene are MNHNS and SASEGT. The CDR3 covers 15 residues.

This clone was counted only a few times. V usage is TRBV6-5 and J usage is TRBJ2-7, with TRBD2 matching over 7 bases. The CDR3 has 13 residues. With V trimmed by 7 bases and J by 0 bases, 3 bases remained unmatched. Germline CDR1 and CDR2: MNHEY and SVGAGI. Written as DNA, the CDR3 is TGTGCCAGCACGTGGACTAGCTCCTACGAGCAGTACTTC. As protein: CASTWTSSYEQYF.

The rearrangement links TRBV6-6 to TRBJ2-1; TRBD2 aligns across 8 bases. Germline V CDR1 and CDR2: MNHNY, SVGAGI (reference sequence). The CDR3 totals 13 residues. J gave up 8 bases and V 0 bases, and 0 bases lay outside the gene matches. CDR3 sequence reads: CASSYSREDEQFF. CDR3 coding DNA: TGTGCCAGCAGTTACTCGCGGGAGGATGAGCAGTTCTTC.

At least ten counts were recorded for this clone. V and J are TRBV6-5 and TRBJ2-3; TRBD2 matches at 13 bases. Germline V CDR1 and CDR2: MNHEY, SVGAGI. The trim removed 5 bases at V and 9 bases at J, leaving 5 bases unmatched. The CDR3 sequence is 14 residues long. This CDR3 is CASSGGLAGLTQYF. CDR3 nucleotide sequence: TGTGCCAGCAGTGGGGGACTAGCGGGACTCACGCAGTATTTT.

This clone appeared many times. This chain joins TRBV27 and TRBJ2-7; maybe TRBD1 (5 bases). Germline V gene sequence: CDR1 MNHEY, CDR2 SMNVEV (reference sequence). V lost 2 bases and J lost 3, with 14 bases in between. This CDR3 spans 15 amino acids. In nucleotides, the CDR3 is TGTGCCAGCAGTTTAAGGCAGGGCTCAATCTACGAGCAGTACTTC. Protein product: CASSLRQGSIYEQYF.

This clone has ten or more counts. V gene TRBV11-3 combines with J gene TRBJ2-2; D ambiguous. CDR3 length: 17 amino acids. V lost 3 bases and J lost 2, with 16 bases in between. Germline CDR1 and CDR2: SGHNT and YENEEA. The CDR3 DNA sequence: TGTGCCAGCAGCTTGAAGGCGACTCAGTATAACACCGGGGAGCTGTTTTTT. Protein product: CASSLKATQYNTGELFF.

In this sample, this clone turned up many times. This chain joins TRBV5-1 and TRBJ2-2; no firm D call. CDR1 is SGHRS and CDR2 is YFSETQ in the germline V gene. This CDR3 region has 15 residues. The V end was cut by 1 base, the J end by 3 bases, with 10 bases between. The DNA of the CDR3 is TGCGCCAGCAGCTTGTCGAGCCGGGACACCGGGGAGCTGTTTTTT. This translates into CASSLSSRDTGELFF.

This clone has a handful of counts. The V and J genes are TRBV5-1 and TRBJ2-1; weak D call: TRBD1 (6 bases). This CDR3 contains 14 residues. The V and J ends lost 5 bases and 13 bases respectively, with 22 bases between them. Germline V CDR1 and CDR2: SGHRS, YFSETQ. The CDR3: CASSTDRPQETQFF. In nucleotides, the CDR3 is TGCGCCAGCAGTACAGACAGGCCCCAAGAGACCCAGTTCTTC. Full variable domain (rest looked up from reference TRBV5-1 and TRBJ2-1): KAGVTQTPRYLIKTRGQQVTLSCSPISGHRSVSWYQQTPGQGLQFLFEYFSETQRNKGNFPGRFSGRQFSNSRSEMNVSTLELGDSALYLCASSTDRPQETQFFGPGTRLTVL.

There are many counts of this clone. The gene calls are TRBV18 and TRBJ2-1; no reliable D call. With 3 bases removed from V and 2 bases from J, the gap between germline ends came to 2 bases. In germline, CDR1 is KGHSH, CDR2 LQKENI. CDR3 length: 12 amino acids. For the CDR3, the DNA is TGTGCCAGCTCACCCACCTACAATGAGCAGTTCTTC. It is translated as CASSPTYNEQFF.

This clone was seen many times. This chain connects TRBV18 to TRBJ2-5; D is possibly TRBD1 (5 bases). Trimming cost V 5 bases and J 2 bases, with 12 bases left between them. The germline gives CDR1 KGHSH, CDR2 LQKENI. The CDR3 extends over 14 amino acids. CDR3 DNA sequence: TGTGCCAGCTCAACCCGACAGTTACAAGAGACCCAGTACTTC. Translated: CASSTRQLQETQYF. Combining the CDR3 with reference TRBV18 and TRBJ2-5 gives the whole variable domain NAGVMQNPRHLVRRRGQEARLRCSPMKGHSHVYWYRQLPEEGLKFMVYLQKENIIDESGMPKERFSAEFPKEGPSILRIQQVVRGDSAAYFCASSTRQLQETQYFGPGTRLLVL.